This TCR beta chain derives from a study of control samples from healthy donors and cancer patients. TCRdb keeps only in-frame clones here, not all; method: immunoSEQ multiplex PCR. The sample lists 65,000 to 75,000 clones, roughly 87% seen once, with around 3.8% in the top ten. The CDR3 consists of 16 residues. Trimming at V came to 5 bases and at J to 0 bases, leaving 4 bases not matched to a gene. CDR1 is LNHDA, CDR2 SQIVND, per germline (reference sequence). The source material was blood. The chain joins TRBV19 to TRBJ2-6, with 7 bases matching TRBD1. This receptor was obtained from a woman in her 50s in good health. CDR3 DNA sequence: TGTGCCAGTAGTCTCGGGACAGCCTCTGGGGCCAACGTCCTGACTTTC. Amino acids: CASSLGTASGANVLTF.